The 14 T cell receptor beta chains given below trace back to one sample, sequenced in a study of T cell responses to AZD1222 COVID-19 vaccine. The repertoire was sequenced with immunoSEQ multiplex PCR; TCRdb's copy has only in-frame clones and lacks some. The sample holds about 120,000 clones, approximately 90% seen once. This specimen consisted of peripheral blood, obtained on day 0 of AZD1222 vaccination. The receptors were sampled from an adult in good health.

The chain carries TRBV29-1 and TRBJ1-1; 7 nucleotides agree with TRBD1. J lost 4 bases, V lost 4 bases, and 6 bases had no gene match. Germline lookup yields CDR1 SQVTM and CDR2 ANQGSEA. The CDR3 length is 13 residues. CDR3 sequence reads: CSVVKGAGTEAFF. The DNA for the CDR3 is TGCAGCGTTGTAAAGGGGGCGGGCACTGAAGCTTTCTTT. Together with reference TRBV29-1 and TRBJ1-1, the CDR3 gives the full variable domain: SAVISQKPSRDICQRGTSLTIQCQVDSQVTMMFWYRQQPGQSLTLIATANQGSEATYESGFVIDKFPISRPNLTFSTLTVSNMSPEDSSIYLCSVVKGAGTEAFFGQGTRLTVV.

The chain employs TRBV2 and TRBJ1-5, with 7 positions matching TRBD1. The CDR3 is made up of 15 amino acids. The junction had 5 bases not matched to a gene; V was cut back by 5 bases and J by 1 base. Looked up from germline, CDR1 is SNHLY and CDR2 is FYNNEI. The CDR3 spells CASSRQGVSNQPQHF. CDR3 nucleotides: TGTGCCAGCAGTCGTCAGGGGGTGAGCAATCAGCCCCAGCATTTT.

This chain joins TRBV27 and TRBJ2-3, with D perhaps being TRBD1 or TRBD2 (6 bases each). The ends were cut back, 5 bases at V and 1 base at J, with 19 bases in the middle. This CDR3 has 17 amino acids. Germline V gene lookup returns CDR1 MNHEY and CDR2 SMNVEV (reference sequence). The CDR3 coding sequence is TGTGCCAGCAGTCCCTCGAGGTCGGGGGCGGGCACAGATACGCAGTATTTT. Encoded protein: CASSPSRSGAGTDTQYF.

This chain links TRBV20-1 with TRBJ2-7; D remains unclear. This CDR3 comprises 11 residues. The germline gives CDR1 DFQATT, CDR2 SNEGSKA (reference sequence). V lost 1 base and J lost 9, with 10 bases in between. Here the CDR3 DNA reads TGCAGTGCTAGAGGTGAGACGGCGCAGTACTTC. It yields the protein CSARGETAQYF.

The V and J genes are TRBV19 and TRBJ1-2; the D gene is possibly TRBD1 (5 bases). V lost 3 bases and J 5 bases, leaving 16 bases between the germline ends. The CDR3 has 15 residues. CDR1 is LNHDA and CDR2 is SQIVND in the germline V gene (reference sequence). The CDR3 spells CASSIGAGNGYGYTF. The CDR3 nucleotides are TGTGCCAGTAGTATCGGGGCAGGGAATGGGTATGGCTACACCTTC.

This chain joins TRBV4-3 and TRBJ1-1; a weak D match, TRBD1 (6 bases). V lost 1 base and J lost 1, with 10 bases in between. This CDR3 has 15 amino acids. CDR1 is LGHNA, CDR2 YSLEER, per germline. The CDR3 DNA sequence: TGCGCCAGCAGCCAAGCGCGGGGGGCGAACACTGAAGCTTTCTTT. Translating gives CASSQARGANTEAFF.

This clone has more than one count but fewer than ten. Other DNA sequences from this sample encode an identical CDR3 as well. The chain couples TRBV18 to TRBJ2-5; no reliable D call. Trimming removed 3 bases from V and 5 bases from J, with 4 bases in between. This CDR3 has 11 residues. In germline, CDR1 is KGHSH, CDR2 LQKENI. The CDR3 coding sequence is TGTGCCAGCTCACCGACGGAGACCCAGTACTTC. Residues: CASSPTETQYF.

CDR3 amino acids: CASSPTGELKETQYF. The CDR3 DNA reads as TGTGCCAGCAGCCCTACAGGGGAGCTAAAAGAGACCCAGTACTTC. V usage is TRBV28 and J usage is TRBJ2-5; 7 bases agree with TRBD1. There are 15 residues in the CDR3. The V gene's germline CDR1 is MDHEN and CDR2 SYDVKM. Germline trimming cut 6 bases from V and 3 bases from J; bases unmatched to any gene: 10.

This clone was recorded once. The chain's CDR3 is CSASEGQGNQPQHF. The CDR3 DNA reads TGCAGTGCTAGTGAGGGACAGGGGAATCAGCCCCAGCATTTT. V and J are TRBV20-1 and TRBJ1-5, with 10 bases identical to TRBD1. The CDR3 runs 14 residues. V was pared by 3 bases and J by 4 bases, with 3 bases of the junction left unmatched. Germline lookup yields CDR1 DFQATT and CDR2 SNEGSKA (reference sequence).

The V gene is TRBV10-3, the J gene TRBJ2-5, with 13 bases matching TRBD2. Germline-derived CDR1 and CDR2 are ENHRY and SYGVKD. The CDR3 runs 17 residues. The V and J ends lost 6 bases and 2 bases, in that order; junction bases with no gene match: 9. CDR3 residues: CAISKNGLAGEQETQYF. In DNA, the CDR3 is TGTGCCATCAGCAAGAACGGACTAGCGGGGGAGCAAGAGACCCAGTACTTC.

This clone was recorded once. The chain combines TRBV2 with TRBJ1-2, with D possibly being TRBD1 (5 bases). V was cut by 0 bases and J by 3 bases, with 5 bases left in between. This CDR3 has 13 residues. The germline gives CDR1 SNHLY, CDR2 FYNNEI. The DNA of the CDR3 is TGTGCCAGCAGTGAAGCGGGGGACTATGGCTACACCTTC. Its translation: CASSEAGDYGYTF. Using reference TRBV2 and TRBJ1-2 for the parts outside the CDR3, the full variable domain is EPEVTQTPSHQVTQMGQEVILRCVPISNHLYFYWYRQILGQKVEFLVSFYNNEISEKSEIFDDQFSVERPDGSNFTLKIRSTKLEDSAMYFCASSEAGDYGYTFGSGTRLTVV.

The chain is built from TRBV7-9 and TRBJ2-2, with D perhaps TRBD2 (6 bases). V was trimmed by 7 bases and J by 5 bases, leaving 23 bases between them. There are 17 residues in the CDR3. Germline V CDR1 and CDR2: SEHNR, FQNEAQ (reference sequence). CDR3 region: CASTTIRGSFGTGELFF. The CDR3 DNA follows: TGTGCCAGCACTACCATACGGGGGAGCTTTGGGACCGGGGAGCTGTTTTTT.

V usage is TRBV7-2 and J usage is TRBJ1-3; a possible D gene is TRBD1 (6 bases). CDR1 and CDR2 (germline): SGHTA, FQGNSA. The CDR3 extends over 15 amino acids. The germline V and J ends were trimmed by 0 bases and 4 bases, with 10 bases remaining between them. DNA for the CDR3: TGTGCCAGCAGCTTAGCCTTGGGGGCAGGAAACACCATATATTTT. Amino acid sequence: CASSLALGAGNTIYF.

This chain joins TRBV7-2 and TRBJ1-4, with D uncertain. Looked up from germline, CDR1 is SGHTA and CDR2 is FQGNSA. The ends were cut back, 1 base at V and 8 bases at J, with 5 bases in the middle. The CDR3 is 12 residues long. The CDR3 DNA follows: TGTGCCAGCAGCTTAGTCGGGGAAAAACTGTTTTTT. This translates into CASSLVGEKLFF.